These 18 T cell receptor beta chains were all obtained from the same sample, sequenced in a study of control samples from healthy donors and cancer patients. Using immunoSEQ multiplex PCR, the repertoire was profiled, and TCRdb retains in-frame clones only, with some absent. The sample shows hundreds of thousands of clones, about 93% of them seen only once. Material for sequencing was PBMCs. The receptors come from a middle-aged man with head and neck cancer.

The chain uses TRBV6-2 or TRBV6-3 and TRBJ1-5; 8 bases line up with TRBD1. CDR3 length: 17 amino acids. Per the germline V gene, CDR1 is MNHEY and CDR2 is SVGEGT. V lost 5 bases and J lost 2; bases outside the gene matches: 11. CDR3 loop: CASSGSPGQVGNQPQHF. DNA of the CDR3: TGTGCCAGCAGTGGATCACCGGGACAGGTGGGCAATCAGCCCCAGCATTTT.

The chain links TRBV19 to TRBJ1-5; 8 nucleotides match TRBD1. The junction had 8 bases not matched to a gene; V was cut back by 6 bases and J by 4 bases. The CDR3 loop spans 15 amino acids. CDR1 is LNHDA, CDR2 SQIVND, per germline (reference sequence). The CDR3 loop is CASSKDRERNQPQHF. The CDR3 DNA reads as TGTGCCAGTAGCAAGGACAGGGAGAGGAATCAGCCCCAGCATTTT.

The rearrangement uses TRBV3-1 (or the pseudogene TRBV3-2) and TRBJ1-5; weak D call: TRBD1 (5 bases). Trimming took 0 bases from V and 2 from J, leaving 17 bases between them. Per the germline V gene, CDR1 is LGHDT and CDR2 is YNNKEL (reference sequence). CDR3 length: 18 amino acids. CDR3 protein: CASSQDRGIGRGNQPQHF. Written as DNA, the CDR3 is TGTGCCAGCAGCCAAGATCGGGGGATCGGACGGGGCAATCAGCCCCAGCATTTT.

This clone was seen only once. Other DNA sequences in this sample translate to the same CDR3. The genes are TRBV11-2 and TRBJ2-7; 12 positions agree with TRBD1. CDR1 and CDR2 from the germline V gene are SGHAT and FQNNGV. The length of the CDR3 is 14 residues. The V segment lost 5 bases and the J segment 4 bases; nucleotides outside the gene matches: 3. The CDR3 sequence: CASSLGQGAYEQYF. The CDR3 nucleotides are TGTGCCAGCAGCCTGGGACAGGGGGCTTACGAGCAGTACTTC.

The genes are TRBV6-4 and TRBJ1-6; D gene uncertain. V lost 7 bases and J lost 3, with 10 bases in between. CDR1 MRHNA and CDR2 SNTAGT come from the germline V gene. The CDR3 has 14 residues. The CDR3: CASIAANYNSPLHF. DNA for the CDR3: TGTGCCAGCATCGCGGCCAACTATAATTCACCCCTCCACTTT.

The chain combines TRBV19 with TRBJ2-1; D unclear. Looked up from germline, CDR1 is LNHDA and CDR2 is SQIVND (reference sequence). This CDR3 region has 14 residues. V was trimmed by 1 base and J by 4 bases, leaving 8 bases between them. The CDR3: CASSIGSLYNEQFF. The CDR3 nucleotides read TGTGCCAGTAGTATAGGATCCCTTTACAATGAGCAGTTCTTC.

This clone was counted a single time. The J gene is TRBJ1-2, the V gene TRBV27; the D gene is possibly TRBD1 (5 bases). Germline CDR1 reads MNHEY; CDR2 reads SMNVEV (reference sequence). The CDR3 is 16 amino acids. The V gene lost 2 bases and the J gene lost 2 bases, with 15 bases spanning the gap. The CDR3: CASSLLPNWGNYGYTF. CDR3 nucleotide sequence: TGTGCCAGCAGTTTACTACCCAACTGGGGCAACTATGGCTACACCTTC.

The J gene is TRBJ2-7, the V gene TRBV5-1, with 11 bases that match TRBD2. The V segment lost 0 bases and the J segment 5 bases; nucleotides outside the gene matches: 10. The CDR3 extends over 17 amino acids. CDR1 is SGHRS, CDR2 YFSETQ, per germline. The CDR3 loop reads CASSLEGGLAGSHEQYF. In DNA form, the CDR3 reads TGCGCCAGCAGCTTGGAAGGAGGACTAGCGGGTAGTCACGAGCAGTACTTC.

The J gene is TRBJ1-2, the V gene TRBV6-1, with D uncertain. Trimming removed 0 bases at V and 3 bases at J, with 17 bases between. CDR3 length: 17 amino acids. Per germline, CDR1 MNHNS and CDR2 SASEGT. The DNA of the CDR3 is TGTGCCAGCAGTGAAGCGCCGGGCGTTCTCTTAGACTATGGCTACACCTTC. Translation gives CASSEAPGVLLDYGYTF.

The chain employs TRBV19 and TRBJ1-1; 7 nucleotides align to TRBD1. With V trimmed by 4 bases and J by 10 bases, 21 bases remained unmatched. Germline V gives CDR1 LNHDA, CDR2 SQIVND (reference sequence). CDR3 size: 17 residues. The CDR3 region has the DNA TGTGCCAGTAGTAGGTCACAGGGGATAGCATTTGGGATCGGAGCTTTCTTT. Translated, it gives CASSRSQGIAFGIGAFF. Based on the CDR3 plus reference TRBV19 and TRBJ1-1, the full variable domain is DGGITQSPKYLFRKEGQNVTLSCEQNLNHDAMYWYRQDPGQGLRLIYYSQIVNDFQKGDIAEGYSVSREKKESFPLTVTSAQKNPTAFYLCASSRSQGIAFGIGAFFGQGTRLTVV.

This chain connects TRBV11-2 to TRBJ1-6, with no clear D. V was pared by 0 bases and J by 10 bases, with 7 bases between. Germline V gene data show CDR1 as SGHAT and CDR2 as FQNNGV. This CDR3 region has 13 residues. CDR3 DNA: TGTGCCAGCAGCTTAGATCGGACCTCACCCCTCCACTTT. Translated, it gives CASSLDRTSPLHF.

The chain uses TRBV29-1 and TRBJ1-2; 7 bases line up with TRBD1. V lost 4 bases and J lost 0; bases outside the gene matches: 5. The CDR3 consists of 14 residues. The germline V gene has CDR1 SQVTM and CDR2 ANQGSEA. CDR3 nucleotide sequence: TGCAGCGTTGGGACAGGAGAAGCTAACTATGGCTACACCTTC. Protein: CSVGTGEANYGYTF.

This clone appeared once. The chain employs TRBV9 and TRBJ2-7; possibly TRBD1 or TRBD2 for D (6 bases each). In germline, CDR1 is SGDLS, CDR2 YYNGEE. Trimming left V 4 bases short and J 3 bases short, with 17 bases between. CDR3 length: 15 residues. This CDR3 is CASSPGDTEYYEQYF. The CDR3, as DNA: TGTGCCAGCAGCCCGGGGGACACGGAGTACTACGAGCAGTACTTC.

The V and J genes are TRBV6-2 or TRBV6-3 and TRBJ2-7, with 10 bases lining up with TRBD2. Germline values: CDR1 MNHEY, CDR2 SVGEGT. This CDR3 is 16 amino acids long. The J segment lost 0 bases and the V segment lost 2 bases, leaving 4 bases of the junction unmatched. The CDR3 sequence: CASSYKRGGTSYEQYF. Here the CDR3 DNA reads TGTGCCAGCAGTTACAAGCGGGGGGGAACCTCCTACGAGCAGTACTTC.

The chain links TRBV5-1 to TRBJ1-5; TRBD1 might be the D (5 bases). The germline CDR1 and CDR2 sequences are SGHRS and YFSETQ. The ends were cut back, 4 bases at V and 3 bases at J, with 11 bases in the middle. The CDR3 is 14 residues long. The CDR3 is CASSRGTDNQPQHF. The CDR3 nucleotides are TGCGCCAGCAGCCGCGGGACGGACAATCAGCCCCAGCATTTT.

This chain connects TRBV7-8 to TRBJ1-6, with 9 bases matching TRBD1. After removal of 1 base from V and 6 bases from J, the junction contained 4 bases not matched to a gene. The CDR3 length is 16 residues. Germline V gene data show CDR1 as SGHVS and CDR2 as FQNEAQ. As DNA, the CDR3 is TGTGCCAGCAGCTTAGAGGACAGGGGCGCTAATTCACCCCTCCACTTT. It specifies CASSLEDRGANSPLHF. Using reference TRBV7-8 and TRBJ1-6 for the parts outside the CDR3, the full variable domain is GAGVSQSPRYKVAKRGQDVALRCDPISGHVSLFWYQQALGQGPEFLTYFQNEAQLDKSGLPSDRFFAERPEGSVSTLKIQRTQQEDSAVYLCASSLEDRGANSPLHFGNGTRLTVT.

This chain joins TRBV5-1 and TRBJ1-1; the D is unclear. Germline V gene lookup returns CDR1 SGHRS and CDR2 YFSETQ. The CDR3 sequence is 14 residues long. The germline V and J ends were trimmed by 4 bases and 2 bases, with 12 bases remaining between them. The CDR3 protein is CASSPPTFNTEAFF. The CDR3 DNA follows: TGCGCCAGCAGCCCTCCTACTTTTAACACTGAAGCTTTCTTT.

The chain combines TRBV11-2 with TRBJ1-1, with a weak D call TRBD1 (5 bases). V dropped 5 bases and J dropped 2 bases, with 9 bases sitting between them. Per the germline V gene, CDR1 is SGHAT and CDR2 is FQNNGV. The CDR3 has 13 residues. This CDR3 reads CASSPTGNTEAFF. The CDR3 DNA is TGTGCCAGCAGCCCCACAGGAAACACTGAAGCTTTCTTT.